These 18 T cell receptor beta chains were all obtained from the same sample, sequenced in a study of cytomegalovirus exposure and HLA in healthy donors. The study ran its PCR with 60 Vbeta and 13 Jbeta primers. Here immunoSEQ multiplex PCR was the method, and the copy in TCRdb shows in-frame clones only, minus some. The profile shows approximately 220,000 clones, about four fifths of them singletons. Sequencing was performed on PBMCs. The receptors come from a man aged 40-49 years in good health and CMV-seropositive.

In its sample, this clone was seen once. V and J are TRBV19 and TRBJ2-7, with a tentative D call TRBD2 (5 bases). The V gene lost 1 base and the J gene lost 3 bases, with 7 bases spanning the gap. This CDR3 comprises 13 residues. The germline CDR1 and CDR2 sequences are LNHDA and SQIVND (reference sequence). The DNA for the CDR3 is TGTGCCAGTAGTATAGGAGGGAGCTACGAGCAGTACTTC. Amino acid sequence: CASSIGGSYEQYF.

A few counts support this clone. J is TRBJ2-2 and V is TRBV2; 11 bases match TRBD2. CDR1 and CDR2 from the germline V gene are SNHLY and FYNNEI. This CDR3 spans 15 amino acids. Germline trimming cut 6 bases from V and 7 bases from J; bases unmatched to any gene: 7. The CDR3 region is CASRPTSGKDGELFF. The CDR3 bases are TGTGCCAGCAGACCGACTAGCGGGAAAGACGGGGAGCTGTTTTTT.

The chain combines TRBV28 with TRBJ2-2, with D possibly matching TRBD1 (7 bases). The germline V gene has CDR1 MDHEN and CDR2 SYDVKM. The ends were cut back, 3 bases at V and 4 bases at J, with 12 bases in the middle. The CDR3 extends over 15 amino acids. The chain's CDR3 is CASSFRQGGTGELFF. The CDR3 region has the DNA TGTGCCAGCAGTTTCAGGCAGGGGGGCACCGGGGAGCTGTTTTTT.

V and J are TRBV18 and TRBJ1-2; D call uncertain. Trimming removed 2 bases from V and 8 bases from J, with 12 bases in between. The CDR3 loop spans 13 amino acids. Germline assignment: CDR1 KGHSH and CDR2 LQKENI. The CDR3 DNA reads TGTGCCAGCTCACCAACTCCGATTGTAGGCTACACCTTC. Its protein is CASSPTPIVGYTF. Together with reference TRBV18 and TRBJ1-2, the CDR3 gives the full variable domain: NAGVMQNPRHLVRRRGQEARLRCSPMKGHSHVYWYRQLPEEGLKFMVYLQKENIIDESGMPKERFSAEFPKEGPSILRIQQVVRGDSAAYFCASSPTPIVGYTFGSGTRLTVV.

The chain uses TRBV28 and TRBJ1-4; D not certain. The CDR3 is made up of 13 amino acids. In germline, CDR1 is MDHEN, CDR2 SYDVKM. Trimming shortened V by 2 bases and J by 7 bases, and 8 bases separated the two germline ends. The CDR3 region is CASSLTGSEKLFF. The CDR3 nucleotides read TGTGCCAGCAGTTTAACGGGGAGTGAAAAACTGTTTTTT.

The V gene is TRBV6-6, the J gene TRBJ2-5; maybe TRBD2 (5 bases). V dropped 4 bases and J dropped 2 bases, with 8 bases sitting between them. This CDR3 has 13 residues. Germline CDR1 is MNHNY and CDR2 is SVGAGI (reference sequence). In DNA form, the CDR3 reads TGTGCCAGCAGTTTCCGGGATCAAGAGACCCAGTACTTC. Amino acid sequence: CASSFRDQETQYF.

This rearrangement joins TRBV19 to TRBJ1-4; 7 nucleotides match TRBD1. The trim removed 7 bases at V and 7 bases at J, leaving 6 bases unmatched. Germline CDR1 LNHDA, CDR2 SQIVND (reference sequence). The CDR3 spans 13 residues. CDR3 loop: CASTLTGSEKLFF. The CDR3 DNA sequence: TGTGCCAGTACCCTGACAGGGAGTGAAAAACTGTTTTTT.

The chain combines TRBV9 with TRBJ2-5, with 7 positions matching TRBD2. Looked up from germline, CDR1 is SGDLS and CDR2 is YYNGEE. V was clipped by 4 bases and J by 5 bases; unmatched bases: 5. CDR3 size: 13 residues. This CDR3 is CASSPGLVETQYF. For the CDR3, the DNA is TGTGCCAGCAGCCCCGGACTAGTGGAGACCCAGTACTTC.

The table lists this clone with a few counts. The chain recombines TRBV19 with TRBJ2-3; a possible D gene is TRBD1 (6 bases). The CDR3 has 16 residues. The germline CDR1 and CDR2 sequences are LNHDA and SQIVND (reference sequence). Trimming pared 7 bases from V and 4 bases from J, leaving 21 bases between. The DNA of the CDR3 is TGTGCCAGTACCGCCCCAGGGGCCATGAGCTCAGATACGCAGTATTTT. Translating it yields CASTAPGAMSSDTQYF.

In regard to this clone: The sample contains more than one DNA sequence encoding this CDR3. The chain employs TRBV7-6 and TRBJ1-1; D remains unclear. CDR1 is SGHVS and CDR2 is FNYEAQ in the germline V gene. Trimming removed 2 bases from V and 4 bases from J, with 14 bases in between. The CDR3 has 15 residues. CDR3 sequence: CASSLRSGKSTEAFF. The CDR3 region has the DNA TGTGCCAGCAGCTTACGGTCCGGGAAGAGCACTGAAGCTTTCTTT.

The rearrangement links TRBV15 to TRBJ1-2, with no clear D. Germline V gene lookup returns CDR1 LNHNV and CDR2 YYDKDF (reference sequence). This CDR3 has 13 residues. Trimming took 1 base from V and 4 from J, leaving 7 bases between them. CDR3 sequence (DNA): TGTGCCACCAGCAGAGGTACAGCCTATGGCTACACCTTC. It translates to CATSRGTAYGYTF.

This chain connects TRBV6-5 to TRBJ2-5; 11 positions agree with TRBD2. The germline CDR1 and CDR2 sequences are MNHEY and SVGAGI. There are 15 residues in the CDR3. V shed 4 bases, J shed 0 bases, and the junction held 1 base outside the gene matches. The CDR3 loop reads CASSSLAGDQETQYF. CDR3 coding DNA: TGTGCCAGCAGTTCACTAGCGGGAGACCAAGAGACCCAGTACTTC.

The chain has TRBV30 and TRBJ2-1; TRBD2 aligns across 8 bases. Looked up from germline, CDR1 is GTSNPN and CDR2 is SVGIG (reference sequence). The V gene end was trimmed by 5 bases and the J gene end by 7 bases; junction bases not matched to a gene: 10. The length of the CDR3 is 14 residues. CDR3 loop: CAWGQAGVSNEQFF. CDR3 nucleotide sequence: TGTGCCTGGGGGCAAGCGGGAGTCAGTAATGAGCAGTTCTTC.

This clone was detected once. Other nucleotide sequences in the sample specify the same CDR3. The gene calls are TRBV18 and TRBJ2-7; perhaps TRBD1 as D (5 bases). With 0 bases removed from V and 2 bases from J, the gap between germline ends came to 5 bases. Germline V lookup: CDR1 KGHSH, CDR2 LQKENI. The CDR3 sequence is 13 residues long. DNA of the CDR3: TGTGCCAGCTCACCACCAGGGGCCTACGAGCAGTACTTC. Amino acid sequence: CASSPPGAYEQYF.

As DNA, the CDR3 is TGTGCCTGGAAAGGGGCAGATAGGGCTAGCGGGAACAATGAGCAGTTCTTC. Its protein product is CAWKGADRASGNNEQFF. The genes are TRBV30 and TRBJ2-1, with 9 bases fitting TRBD2. Per germline, CDR1 GTSNPN and CDR2 SVGIG (reference sequence). Trimming at V came to 4 bases and at J to 5 bases, leaving 15 bases not matched to a gene. This CDR3 has 17 residues.

V usage is TRBV5-1 and J usage is TRBJ1-1; D is unclear. Trimming stripped 5 bases from V and 0 bases from J, with 8 bases between. Per germline, CDR1 SGHRS and CDR2 YFSETQ. This CDR3 contains 13 residues. The CDR3 DNA reads TGCGCCAGCAGATTTAACATGAACACTGAAGCTTTCTTT. As protein: CASRFNMNTEAFF.

This clone was observed a few times. This rearrangement joins TRBV7-3 to TRBJ2-1; the match to TRBD2 covers 8 bases. CDR3 length: 19 amino acids. V dropped 0 bases and J dropped 4; count of bases not matched to a gene: 14. Germline V CDR1 and CDR2: SGHTA, FQGTGA. The CDR3 DNA reads as TGTGCCAGCAGCTTAACTAGGTTTGGCAGCGGGAGAGGGTACAATGAGCAGTTCTTC. Its translation: CASSLTRFGSGRGYNEQFF. The variable domain in full, with the rest retrieved from reference TRBV7-3 and TRBJ2-1, is GAGVSQTPSNKVTEKGKYVELRCDPISGHTALYWYRQSLGQGPEFLIYFQGTGAADDSGLPNDRFFAVRPEGSVSTLKIQRTERGDSAVYLCASSLTRFGSGRGYNEQFFGPGTRLTVL.

The V gene is TRBV29-1, the J gene TRBJ1-1; 10 bases align to TRBD1. Germline V gives CDR1 SQVTM, CDR2 ANQGSEA. The length of the CDR3 is 13 residues. Here the CDR3 DNA reads TGCAGTGGGATTGACCGGGACAGGGGCAGGGCTTTCTTT. Translation: CSGIDRDRGRAFF.